The clone carrying this T cell receptor beta chain was seen repeatedly, ten times or more. This entry belongs to a study of regulatory T cells in long-lasting Graves disease. Arm-PCR of CDR3 regions with iRepertoire HTBI primers generated TCR beta libraries. TCRdb used MiXCR to reprocess the multiplex PCR reads, holding one entry per CDR3 protein. The table has roughly 610,000 distinct CDR3 sequences, less than 20% seen once; the top ten hold about 20%. The germline CDR1 and CDR2 sequences are SGHAT and FQNNGV. The CDR3 loop spans 17 amino acids. The trim removed 4 bases at V and 2 bases at J, leaving 9 bases unmatched. Stated time point: newly diagnosed GD, antithyroid drugs for less than 3 months. Making the TCR library involved RNA that had been extracted from PBMCs. EDTA tubes were used for drawing around 9 milliliters of peripheral blood. A further study also used this sample, focusing on T cells in Graves' hyperthyroidism and ophthalmopathy.

This clonotype was sampled from a woman in her 30s with Graves disease. Material: peripheral blood mononuclear cells (PBMCs), obtained at new diagnosis, from a patient treated with antithyroid drugs. The chain recombines TRBV11-2 with TRBJ2-1; 9 bases line up with TRBD2. The CDR3 sequence is CASSWGAGGLTYNEQFF. The CDR3 DNA is TGTGCCAGCAGCTGGGGGGCGGGAGGGCTCACCTACAATGAGCAGTTCTTC. Drawing the rest from reference TRBV11-2 and TRBJ2-1, the complete variable domain is EAGVAQSPRYKIIEKRQSVAFWCNPISGHATLYWYQQILGQGPKLLIQFQNNGVVDDSQLPKDRFSAERLKGVDSTLKIQPAKLEDSAVYLCASSWGAGGLTYNEQFFGPGTRLTVL.